The TCR beta chain described here comes from a study of blood T cells in healthy people across ages (dated by TCRdb to 2013 to 2016). Regarding the research as a whole: Template switching captured roughly one uniquely barcoded TCR beta cDNA molecule per two T cells in model experiments. Four age groups were formed from the donors: young (average approximately 16 years), middle-aged (approximately 42), aged (62) and long-lived (approximately 80). Age-related changes in TCR beta repertoire diversity were measured in the study by deep sequencing normalized with unique cDNA molecular identifiers. To avoid experimental bias, donors of different ages were randomly spread across the sequencing lanes. Using the same blood draw, the study looked at two additional independent replicas of 1 million unique cDNA reads for two donors, one aged 18 to 29 and the other aged 80 or older.

The paper as a whole reports these results and caveats: Bulk unsorted PBMC profiling prevented conclusive comparison of naive and antigen-experienced compartments. Donor CMV infection status was unknown, potentially confounding age-related changes in expanded clonotypes. Estimates of total diversity based on one million sequenced T cells were considered lower bounds and underestimates. As age increased, observed TCR beta diversity per million T cells dropped in a roughly linear way, and a significant reduction was already evident by age 40. Compared with the aged group, more naive CD4+ T cells, fewer expanded clones and increased TCR diversity were shown by the long-lived group, suggesting age selection. The percentage of naive T cells measured by flow cytometry correlated strongly with observed TCR beta diversity.

With regard to this clonotype: Its cognate antigen has yet to be identified. A read error may explain this, as a much larger clone is one base away.

The 39 donors, aged roughly 6 to 90 years, were systemically healthy Caucasian individuals from Russia. Ten milliliters of peripheral blood were drawn from each donor into EDTA-treated Vacutainer tubes. Ficoll-Paque density-gradient centrifugation was used to isolate PBMCs, with at least 7 million per sample. Total RNA was extracted from PBMCs with Trizol reagent, with at least 6 micrograms obtained per sample. For every donor, flow cytometry on a PBMC aliquot measured the percentage of naive CD45RAhigh/CD27high T cells. Library construction relied on 5' RACE. TCRdb names Illumina HiSeq 2500 as the instrument used. A second PCR of about 6 to 11 cycles was performed with a sample-barcoded 5' primer and a J-beta primer mix. Each TCR beta cDNA molecule received a unique molecular identifier from a template-switch 5' adaptor carrying 12 random nucleotides. At least 2.5 million CDR3-containing paired-end reads were obtained from each sample. The Mint cDNA synthesis kit, primed by a TRBC-specific oligonucleotide, was used to synthesize first-strand cDNA from all RNA. All cDNA was treated with uracil-DNA glycosylase and then went through a first 18-cycle PCR with the universal primers M1SS and BC2_uni_R. Per the authors' processing: Normalization of each sample was performed by random selection of 1 million high-quality reads, each carrying a distinct molecular identifier. Reads with shared molecular identifiers were discarded instead of being binned into consensus sequences. MiTCR, with a Q25 quality threshold and the strictest error-elimination algorithm, was used for CDR3 identification, clonotype clustering and error correction. Lower-bound total TCR beta diversity was estimated with a nonparametric unseen species model using Euler transformation. TCRdb reran the public reads through fastp at Q25 and MiXCR, keeping productive beta chains. Identical CDR3 protein sequences are pooled into one entry, listed with their most common genes and DNA. The authors' filters were not applied to this entry. The sample includes about 1,500,000 distinct CDR3 sequences, with approximately 30% observed a single time. The ten largest clones add up to over 7% of the sample.

The junction shows trimming of 0 bases on V and 11 bases on J, and the gene matches do not reach 15 bases of it. Counted from cysteine to phenylalanine, this CDR3 has 17 amino acids. Only the CDR3 DNA stays, 51 bases, in frame from base 1. CDR1 and CDR2, per the germline V gene, are MGHRA and YSYEKL. Material for sequencing was blood. The chain is encoded by TRBV4-1 joined to TRBJ2-5; 10 bases in the middle match TRBD2. The clonotype comes from a woman in her twenties or thirties in good health. The DNA is as follows: TGCGCCAGCAGCCAAGAAGGGTGGCTAGCGGGGGCAGGAGAGCAGTACTTC. This gives the protein CASSQEGWLAGAGEQYF.